The rows below give T cell receptor beta chains drawn from one sample of a study of cytomegalovirus exposure and HLA in healthy donors. Method: immunoSEQ multiplex PCR; TCRdb's copy keeps in-frame clones and lacks some. In the table there are some 150,000 clones, roughly 85% of which are singletons. The source material was PBMCs. The receptors come from a man aged 40-55 years in good health and CMV-seronegative. CDR3s leave out the opening cysteine and the closing phenylalanine or tryptophan.

j_call: TRBJ2-5
v_call: TRBV9
cdr3_aa: ASSGGGSMETQY

j_call: TRBJ2-7
v_call: TRBV19
cdr3_aa: ASSGSDRAGEQY

j_call: TRBJ2-5
v_call: TRBV7-9
cdr3_aa: ASSLEGTGAPKTQY

j_call: TRBJ1-1
v_call: TRBV30
cdr3_aa: ACHWGGYGLTTEAF

j_call: TRBJ1-5
v_call: TRBV5-1
cdr3_aa: ASTWVGQGTTHSNQPQH

j_call: TRBJ1-5
v_call: TRBV10-1
cdr3_aa: ASTGVPRGQPQH

j_call: TRBJ2-1
v_call: TRBV28
cdr3_aa: ASSPDRNLGNEQF

j_call: TRBJ1-1
v_call: TRBV6-6
cdr3_aa: ASNSWETEAF

j_call: TRBJ2-1
v_call: TRBV7-2
cdr3_aa: ASSLELAGTYNEQF

j_call: TRBJ2-3
v_call: TRBV5-6
cdr3_aa: ASSYRTRGDTQY

j_call: TRBJ1-1
v_call: TRBV7-6
cdr3_aa: ASSKSQGNTEAF

j_call: TRBJ2-1
v_call: TRBV11-3
cdr3_aa: ASSSTRGLYNEQF

j_call: TRBJ2-1
v_call: TRBV5-1
cdr3_aa: ASSSSPLQGYSEQF

j_call: TRBJ2-3
v_call: TRBV15
cdr3_aa: ATSRAAGATTDTQY

j_call: TRBJ2-7
v_call: TRBV4-2
cdr3_aa: ASSRTLSEAREQY

j_call: TRBJ2-3
v_call: TRBV7-9
cdr3_aa: SSQSYTDTQY

j_call: TRBJ1-2
v_call: TRBV6-5
cdr3_aa: ASSGQGDLEGYT

j_call: TRBJ2-5
v_call: TRBV25-1
cdr3_aa: ASSEYTTGTQY

j_call: TRBJ1-1
v_call: TRBV2
cdr3_aa: ASSVEGNTEAF

j_call: TRBJ1-2
v_call: TRBV4-2
cdr3_aa: ASSPDRAGGYT

j_call: TRBJ1-3
v_call: TRBV6-1
cdr3_aa: ASSEWDRGHGNTIY

j_call: TRBJ2-7
v_call: TRBV27
cdr3_aa: ASSPEYPRQGGYEQY

j_call: TRBJ1-5
v_call: TRBV6-5
cdr3_aa: ASSYSGTGATQPQH

j_call: TRBJ2-2
v_call: TRBV19
cdr3_aa: AGRAKSGTGELF

j_call: TRBJ1-6
v_call: TRBV7-8
cdr3_aa: ASIQNFPGQYNSPLH

j_call: TRBJ2-1
v_call: TRBV7-3
cdr3_aa: ASSLSLAEYNEQF

j_call: TRBJ1-6
v_call: TRBV9
cdr3_aa: ASSVDDRSWDNSPLH

j_call: TRBJ1-1
v_call: TRBV7-3
cdr3_aa: ASSFLGSTEAF

j_call: TRBJ2-2
v_call: TRBV5-6
cdr3_aa: ASTQGQVNTGELF

j_call: TRBJ1-2
v_call: TRBV7-9
cdr3_aa: ASSLAGKQGYT

j_call: TRBJ2-7
v_call: TRBV6-6
cdr3_aa: ASSREPSGPYEQY

j_call: TRBJ2-2
v_call: TRBV29-1
cdr3_aa: SVVLANTGELF

j_call: TRBJ2-7
v_call: TRBV5-1
cdr3_aa: ASRPGQGTYEQY

j_call: TRBJ1-5
v_call: TRBV28
cdr3_aa: ASSLTGAGQPQH

j_call: TRBJ2-2
v_call: TRBV6-1
cdr3_aa: AGGLAGVGRGAV

j_call: TRBJ2-1
v_call: TRBV9
cdr3_aa: ASSGRMGDREYNEQF

j_call: TRBJ2-1
v_call: TRBV27
cdr3_aa: GTSGFSGNEQF

j_call: TRBJ1-2
v_call: TRBV6-6
cdr3_aa: ASSYSQGANYGYT

j_call: TRBJ2-3
v_call: TRBV4-1
cdr3_aa: ASSQDELGGGVTDTQY

j_call: TRBJ2-7
v_call: TRBV7-9
cdr3_aa: SSSLLHQTQY

j_call: TRBJ1-3
v_call: TRBV19
cdr3_aa: ASSSTGSTVGNTIY

j_call: TRBJ1-5
v_call: TRBV19
cdr3_aa: ASSIETGPRPQH

j_call: .
v_call: TRBV2
cdr3_aa: ASQERAGGRLSYEQY

j_call: TRBJ2-5
v_call: TRBV27
cdr3_aa: ASSPGTSGQETQY

j_call: TRBJ2-7
v_call: TRBV12-5
cdr3_aa: ASGLSGGAYEQY

j_call: TRBJ1-5
v_call: TRBV27
cdr3_aa: ASSPRGSGNQPQH

j_call: TRBJ2-7
v_call: TRBV19
cdr3_aa: ASSIGGQGTYEQY

j_call: TRBJ2-1
v_call: TRBV28
cdr3_aa: ASRKPGQGYNEQF

j_call: TRBJ1-2
v_call: TRBV5-6
cdr3_aa: ASSYQGPYGYT

j_call: TRBJ2-3
v_call: TRBV5-1
cdr3_aa: ASSWTAPQDTQY

j_call: TRBJ2-1
v_call: TRBV11-2
cdr3_aa: ASSLGQSDNEQF

j_call: TRBJ1-1
v_call: TRBV6-4
cdr3_aa: ASSESTGMNTEAF

j_call: TRBJ1-2
v_call: TRBV27
cdr3_aa: ASSGTPRSGYT

j_call: TRBJ2-7
v_call: TRBV10-3
cdr3_aa: AISDSGGLYEQY

j_call: TRBJ1-6
v_call: TRBV5-1
cdr3_aa: ASSPGTGTSPLH